Described below is a single T cell receptor beta chain sequence and its context. Germline values: CDR1 MDHEN, CDR2 SYDVKM. This CDR3 is built from 18 residues. The germline V and J ends were trimmed by 3 bases and 6 bases, with 25 bases remaining between them. These data are taken from a study of T-cell reconstitution after alpha-beta-depleted transplantation in children. Preparation of the TCRbeta library used unique molecular identifiers. TCRdb used MiXCR to reprocess the PCR reads, holding one entry per CDR3 protein. Among approximately 430,000 distinct CDR3 sequences, 16% were seen once, and the ten largest hold 25% to 30%.

Sequencing was performed on PBMCs, mostly from graft donor cells, taken 360 days after TCRalphabeta/CD19-depleted stem cell transplant. The chain employs TRBV28 and TRBJ2-3; the D is unclear. This TCR derives from a boy in the first two years of life who had a stem cell transplant for Wiskott-Aldrich syndrome, so the T cells may come from the graft donor. The CDR3 DNA is TGTGCCAGCAGTTTGTCAAAGGTGCGGCAGCCCCTCGGGGATACGCAGTATTTT. Protein sequence: CASSLSKVRQPLGDTQYF.